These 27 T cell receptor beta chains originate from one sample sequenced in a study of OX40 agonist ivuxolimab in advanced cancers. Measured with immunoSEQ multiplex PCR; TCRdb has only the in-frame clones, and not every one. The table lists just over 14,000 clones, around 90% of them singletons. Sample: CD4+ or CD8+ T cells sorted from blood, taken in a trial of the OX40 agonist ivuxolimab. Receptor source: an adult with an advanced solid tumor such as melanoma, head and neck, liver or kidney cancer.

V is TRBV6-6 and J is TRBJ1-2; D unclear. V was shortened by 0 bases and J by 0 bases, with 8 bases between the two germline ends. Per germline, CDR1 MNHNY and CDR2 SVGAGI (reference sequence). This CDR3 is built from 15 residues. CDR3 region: CASSYSGVSNYGYTF. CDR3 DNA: TGTGCCAGCAGTTACTCGGGAGTTTCTAACTATGGCTACACCTTC.

The DNA for the CDR3 is TGTGCCATCATCCGACTAGCGGGTCTCGCGAACACCGGGGAGCTGTTTTTT. It codes for CAIIRLAGLANTGELFF. V is TRBV10-3 and J is TRBJ2-2; TRBD2 agrees at 10 bases. This CDR3 contains 17 residues. CDR1 is ENHRY, CDR2 SYGVKD, per germline. With 7 bases clipped from V and 0 bases from J, the junction kept 8 bases outside the gene matches.

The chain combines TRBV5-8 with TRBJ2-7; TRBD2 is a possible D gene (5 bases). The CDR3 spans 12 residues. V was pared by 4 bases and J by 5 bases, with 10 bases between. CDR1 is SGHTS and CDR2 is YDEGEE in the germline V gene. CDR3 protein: CASSPAGNEQYF. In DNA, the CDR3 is TGTGCCAGCAGCCCGGCCGGGAACGAGCAGTACTTC.

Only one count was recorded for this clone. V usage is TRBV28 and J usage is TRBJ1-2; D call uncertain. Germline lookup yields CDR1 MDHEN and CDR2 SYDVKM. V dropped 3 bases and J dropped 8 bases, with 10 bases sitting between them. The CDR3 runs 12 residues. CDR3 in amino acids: CASSFGEGGYTF. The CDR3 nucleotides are TGTGCCAGCAGTTTCGGGGAGGGCGGCTACACCTTC.

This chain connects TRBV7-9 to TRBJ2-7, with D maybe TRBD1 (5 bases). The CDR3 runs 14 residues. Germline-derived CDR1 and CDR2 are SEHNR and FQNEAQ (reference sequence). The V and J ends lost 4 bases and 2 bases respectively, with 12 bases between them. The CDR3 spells CASSSHQGTYEQYF. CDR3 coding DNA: TGTGCCAGCAGCTCTCACCAGGGAACCTACGAGCAGTACTTC. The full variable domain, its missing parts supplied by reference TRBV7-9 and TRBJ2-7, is DTGVSQNPRHKITKRGQNVTFRCDPISEHNRLYWYRQTLGQGPEFLTYFQNEAQLEKSRLLSDRFSAERPKGSFSTLEIQRTEQGDSAMYLCASSSHQGTYEQYFGPGTRLTVT.

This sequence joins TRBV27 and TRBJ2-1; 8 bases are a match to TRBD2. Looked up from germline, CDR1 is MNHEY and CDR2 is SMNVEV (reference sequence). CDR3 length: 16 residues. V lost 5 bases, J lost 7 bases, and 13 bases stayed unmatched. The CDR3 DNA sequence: TGTGCCAGCAGTCCCGCAGCGGGAGAGGAATTGAATGAGCAGTTCTTC. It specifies CASSPAAGEELNEQFF.

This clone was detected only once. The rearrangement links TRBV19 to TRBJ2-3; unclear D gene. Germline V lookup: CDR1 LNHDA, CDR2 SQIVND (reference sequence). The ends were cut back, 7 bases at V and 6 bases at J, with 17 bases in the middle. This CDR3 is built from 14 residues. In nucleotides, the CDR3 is TGTGCCAGTACGAACTGGGCAGGCGGTGATACGCAGTATTTT. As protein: CASTNWAGGDTQYF.

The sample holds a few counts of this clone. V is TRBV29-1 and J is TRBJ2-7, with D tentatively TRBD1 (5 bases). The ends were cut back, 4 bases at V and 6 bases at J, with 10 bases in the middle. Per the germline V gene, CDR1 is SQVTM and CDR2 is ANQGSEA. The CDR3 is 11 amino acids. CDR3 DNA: TGCAGCGTTGGGCAGGGTTTCGAGCAGTACTTC. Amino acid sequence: CSVGQGFEQYF.

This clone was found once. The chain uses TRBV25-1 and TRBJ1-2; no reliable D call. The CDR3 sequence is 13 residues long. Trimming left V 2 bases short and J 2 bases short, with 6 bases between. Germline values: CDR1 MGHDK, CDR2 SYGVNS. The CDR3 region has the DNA TGTGCCAGCAGTGAAGTGGCGAACTATGGCTACACCTTC. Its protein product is CASSEVANYGYTF.

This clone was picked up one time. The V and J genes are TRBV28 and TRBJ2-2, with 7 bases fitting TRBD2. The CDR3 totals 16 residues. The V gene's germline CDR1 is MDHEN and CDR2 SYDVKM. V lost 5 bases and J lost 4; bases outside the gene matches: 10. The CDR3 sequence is CASSPRTSLSTGELFF. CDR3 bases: TGTGCCAGCAGTCCACGGACTAGTTTGAGCACCGGGGAGCTGTTTTTT.

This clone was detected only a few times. This chain's CDR3 is CASSGPGTLNEQFF. The CDR3 nucleotides read TGCGCCAGCAGCGGGCCCGGGACCCTAAATGAGCAGTTCTTC. This chain links TRBV5-1 with TRBJ2-1; either TRBD1 or TRBD2 may supply D (5 bases each). V was cut by 4 bases and J by 7 bases, with 15 bases left in between. CDR1 and CDR2 (germline): SGHRS, YFSETQ. The CDR3 has 14 amino acids.

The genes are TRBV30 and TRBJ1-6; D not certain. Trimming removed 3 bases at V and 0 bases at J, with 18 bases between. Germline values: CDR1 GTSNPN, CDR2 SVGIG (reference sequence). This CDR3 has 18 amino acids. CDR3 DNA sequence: TGTGCCTGGAGGTCCCGTTGGGCCCGTGGCTCCTATAATTCACCCCTCCACTTT. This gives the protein CAWRSRWARGSYNSPLHF.

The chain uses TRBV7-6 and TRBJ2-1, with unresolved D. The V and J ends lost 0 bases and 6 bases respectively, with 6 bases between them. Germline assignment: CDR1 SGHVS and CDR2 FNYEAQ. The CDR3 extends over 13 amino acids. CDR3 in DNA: TGTGCCAGCAGCTTAGCGCTAGGCAATGAGCAGTTCTTC. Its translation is CASSLALGNEQFF.

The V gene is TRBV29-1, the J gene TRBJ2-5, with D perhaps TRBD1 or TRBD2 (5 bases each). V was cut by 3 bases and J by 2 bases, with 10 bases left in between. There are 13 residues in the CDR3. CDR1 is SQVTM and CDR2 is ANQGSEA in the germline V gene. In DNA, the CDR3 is TGCAGCGTTGAGTGGGGGATTCAAGAGACCCAGTACTTC. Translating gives CSVEWGIQETQYF.

CDR3 DNA: TGTGCCAGCAGTGAGACGGAGGGACTAGCCATGTTCTACGAGCAGTACTTC. This gives the protein CASSETEGLAMFYEQYF. This chain connects TRBV6-1 to TRBJ2-7; 9 positions agree with TRBD2. This CDR3 comprises 17 residues. Trimming cost V 3 bases and J 3 bases; bases outside gene matches: 12. Germline assignment: CDR1 MNHNS and CDR2 SASEGT.

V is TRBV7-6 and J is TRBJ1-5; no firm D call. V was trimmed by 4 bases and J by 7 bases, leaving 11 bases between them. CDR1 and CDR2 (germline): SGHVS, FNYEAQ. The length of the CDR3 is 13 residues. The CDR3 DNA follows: TGTGCCAGCAGCTGGCAATCGGGACAGCCCCAGCATTTT. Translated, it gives CASSWQSGQPQHF.

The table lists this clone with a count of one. This CDR3 is CASSLVRGRVTNEQFF. As DNA, the CDR3 is TGTGCCAGCAGTTTGGTTCGGGGGAGAGTAACCAATGAGCAGTTCTTC. The chain joins TRBV27 to TRBJ2-1, with TRBD2 as a possible D gene (6 bases). The V gene lost 3 bases and the J gene lost 6 bases, with 18 bases spanning the gap. CDR1 and CDR2 (germline): MNHEY, SMNVEV (reference sequence). This CDR3 region has 16 residues.

The CDR3 sequence is CASSFLGANEQFF. The CDR3, as DNA: TGCGCCAGCAGCTTTCTCGGTGCCAATGAGCAGTTCTTC. V usage is TRBV5-1 and J usage is TRBJ2-1; no definite D call. Germline CDR1 reads SGHRS; CDR2 reads YFSETQ. This CDR3 is built from 13 residues. V was trimmed by 2 bases and J by 6 bases, leaving 9 bases between them.

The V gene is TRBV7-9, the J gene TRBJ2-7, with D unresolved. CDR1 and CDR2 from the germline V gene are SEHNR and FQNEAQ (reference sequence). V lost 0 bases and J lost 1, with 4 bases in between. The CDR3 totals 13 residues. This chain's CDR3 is CASSLAYSYEQYF. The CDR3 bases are TGTGCCAGCAGCTTAGCATATTCCTACGAGCAGTACTTC.

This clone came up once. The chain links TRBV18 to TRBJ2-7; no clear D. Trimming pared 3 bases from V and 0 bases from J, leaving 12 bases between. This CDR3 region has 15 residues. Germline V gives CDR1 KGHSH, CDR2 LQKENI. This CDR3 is CASSPQSEPSYEQYF. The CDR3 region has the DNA TGTGCCAGCTCACCGCAGTCGGAACCCTCCTACGAGCAGTACTTC.

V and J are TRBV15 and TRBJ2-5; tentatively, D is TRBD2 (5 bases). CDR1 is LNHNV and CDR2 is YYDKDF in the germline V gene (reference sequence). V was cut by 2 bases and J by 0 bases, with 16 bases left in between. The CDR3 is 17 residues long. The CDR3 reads CATSRSPEGAYQETQYF. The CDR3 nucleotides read TGTGCCACCAGCAGATCGCCCGAGGGCGCTTACCAAGAGACCCAGTACTTC.

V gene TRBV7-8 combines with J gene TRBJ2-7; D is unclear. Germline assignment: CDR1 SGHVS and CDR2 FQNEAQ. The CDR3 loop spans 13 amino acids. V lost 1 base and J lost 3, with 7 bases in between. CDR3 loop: CASSLVPRYEQYF. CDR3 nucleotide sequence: TGTGCCAGCAGCTTAGTCCCTCGCTACGAGCAGTACTTC. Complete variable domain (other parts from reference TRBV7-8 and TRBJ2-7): GAGVSQSPRYKVAKRGQDVALRCDPISGHVSLFWYQQALGQGPEFLTYFQNEAQLDKSGLPSDRFFAERPEGSVSTLKIQRTQQEDSAVYLCASSLVPRYEQYFGPGTRLTVT.

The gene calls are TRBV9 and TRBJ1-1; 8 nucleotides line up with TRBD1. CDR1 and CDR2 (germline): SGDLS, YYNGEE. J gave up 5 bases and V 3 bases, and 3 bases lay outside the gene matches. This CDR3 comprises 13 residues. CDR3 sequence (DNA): TGTGCCAGCAGCGCAGGGGGCCATACTGAAGCTTTCTTT. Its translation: CASSAGGHTEAFF.

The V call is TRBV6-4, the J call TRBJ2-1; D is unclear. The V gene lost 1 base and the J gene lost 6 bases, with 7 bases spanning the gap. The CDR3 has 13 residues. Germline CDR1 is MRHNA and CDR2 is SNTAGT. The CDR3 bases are TGTGCCAGCAGTGACTACCTCGGCAATGAGCAGTTCTTC. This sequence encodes CASSDYLGNEQFF.

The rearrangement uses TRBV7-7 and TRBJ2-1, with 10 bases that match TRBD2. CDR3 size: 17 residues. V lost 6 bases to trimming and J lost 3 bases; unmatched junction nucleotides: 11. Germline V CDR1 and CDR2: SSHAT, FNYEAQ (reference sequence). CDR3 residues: CASRPLPGTSDYNEQFF. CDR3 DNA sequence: TGTGCCAGCAGACCTCTTCCCGGGACTAGCGACTACAATGAGCAGTTCTTC.

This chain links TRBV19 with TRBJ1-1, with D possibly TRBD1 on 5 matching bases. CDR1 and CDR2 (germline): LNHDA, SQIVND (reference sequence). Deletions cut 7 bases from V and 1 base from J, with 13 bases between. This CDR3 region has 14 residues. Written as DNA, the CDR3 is TGTGCCAGTACAATCCCAACAGGGAACACTGAAGCTTTCTTT. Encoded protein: CASTIPTGNTEAFF.

CDR3: CASSFATLGTEAFF. The DNA for the CDR3 is TGCGCCAGCAGCTTTGCGACCTTAGGAACTGAAGCTTTCTTT. V gene TRBV5-1 combines with J gene TRBJ1-1; D is unclear. V lost 2 bases to trimming and J lost 5 bases, with 13 bases between them. CDR3 size: 14 residues. Germline CDR1 is SGHRS and CDR2 is YFSETQ.